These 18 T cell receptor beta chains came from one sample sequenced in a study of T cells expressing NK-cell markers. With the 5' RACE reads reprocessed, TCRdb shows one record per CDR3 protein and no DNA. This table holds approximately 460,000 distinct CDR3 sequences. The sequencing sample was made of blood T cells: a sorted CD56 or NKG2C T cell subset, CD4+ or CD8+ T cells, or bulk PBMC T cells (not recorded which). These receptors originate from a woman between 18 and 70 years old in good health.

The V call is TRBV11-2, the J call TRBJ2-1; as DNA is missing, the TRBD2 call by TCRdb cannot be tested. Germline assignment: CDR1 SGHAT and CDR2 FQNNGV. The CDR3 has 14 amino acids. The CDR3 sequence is CASSLLGGAGEQFF.

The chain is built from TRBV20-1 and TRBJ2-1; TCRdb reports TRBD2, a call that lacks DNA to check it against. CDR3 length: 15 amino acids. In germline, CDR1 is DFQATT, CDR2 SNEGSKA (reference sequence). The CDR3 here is CSASSGSDYQNEQFF.

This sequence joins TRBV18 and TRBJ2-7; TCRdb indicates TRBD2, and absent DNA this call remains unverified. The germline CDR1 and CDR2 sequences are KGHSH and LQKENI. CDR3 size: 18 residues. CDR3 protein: CASSPRAVVAGVSYEQYF. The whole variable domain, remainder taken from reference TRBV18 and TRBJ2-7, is NAGVMQNPRHLVRRRGQEARLRCSPMKGHSHVYWYRQLPEEGLKFMVYLQKENIIDESGMPKERFSAEFPKEGPSILRIQQVVRGDSAAYFCASSPRAVVAGVSYEQYFGPGTRLTVT.

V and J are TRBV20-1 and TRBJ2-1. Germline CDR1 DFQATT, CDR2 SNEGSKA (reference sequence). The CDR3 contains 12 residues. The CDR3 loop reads CSARDKTDEQFF.

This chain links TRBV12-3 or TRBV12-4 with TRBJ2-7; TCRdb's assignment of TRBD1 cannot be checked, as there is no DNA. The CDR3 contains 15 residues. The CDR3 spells CASSLGGYHSYEQYF.

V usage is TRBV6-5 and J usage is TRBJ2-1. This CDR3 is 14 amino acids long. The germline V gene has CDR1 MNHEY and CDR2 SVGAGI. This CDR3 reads CASSYDGSDNEQFF.

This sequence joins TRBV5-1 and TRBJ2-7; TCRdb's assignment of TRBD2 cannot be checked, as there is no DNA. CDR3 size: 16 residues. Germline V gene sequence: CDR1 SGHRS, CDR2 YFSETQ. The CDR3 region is CASSPPLGTSSYEQYF.

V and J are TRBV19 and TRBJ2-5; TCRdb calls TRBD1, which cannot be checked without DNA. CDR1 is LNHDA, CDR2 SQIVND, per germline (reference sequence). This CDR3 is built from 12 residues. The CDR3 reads CASSGTQETQYF.

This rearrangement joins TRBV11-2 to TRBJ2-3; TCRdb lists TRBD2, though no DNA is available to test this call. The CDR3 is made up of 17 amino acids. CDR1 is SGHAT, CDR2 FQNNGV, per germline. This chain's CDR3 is CASSLRGAGGPGDTQYF.

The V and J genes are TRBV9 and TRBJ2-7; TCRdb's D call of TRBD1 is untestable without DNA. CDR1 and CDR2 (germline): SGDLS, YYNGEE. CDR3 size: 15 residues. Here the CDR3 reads CASSATGTGGYEQYF.

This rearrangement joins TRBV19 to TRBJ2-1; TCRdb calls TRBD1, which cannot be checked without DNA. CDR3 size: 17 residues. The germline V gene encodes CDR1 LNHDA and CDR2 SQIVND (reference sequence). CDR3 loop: CASSISSQGLFNNEQFF.

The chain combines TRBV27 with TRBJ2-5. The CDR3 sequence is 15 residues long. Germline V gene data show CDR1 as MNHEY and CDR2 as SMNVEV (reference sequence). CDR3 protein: CASSLLTGTKETQYF.

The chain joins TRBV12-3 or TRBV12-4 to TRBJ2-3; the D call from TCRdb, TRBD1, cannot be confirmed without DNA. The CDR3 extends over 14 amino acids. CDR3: CASSRAGIPDTQYF.

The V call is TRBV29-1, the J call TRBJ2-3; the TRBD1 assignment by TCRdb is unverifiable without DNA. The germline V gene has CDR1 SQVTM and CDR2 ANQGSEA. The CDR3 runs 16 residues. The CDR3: CSVEDLWGFWVNTQYF.

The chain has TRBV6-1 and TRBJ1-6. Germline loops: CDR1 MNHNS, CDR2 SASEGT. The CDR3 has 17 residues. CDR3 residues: CASSPTFPASGNSPLHF.

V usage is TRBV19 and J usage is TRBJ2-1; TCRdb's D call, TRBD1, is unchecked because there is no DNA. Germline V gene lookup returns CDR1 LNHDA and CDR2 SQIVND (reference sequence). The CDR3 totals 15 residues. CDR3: CASSIQLRAVNEQFF.

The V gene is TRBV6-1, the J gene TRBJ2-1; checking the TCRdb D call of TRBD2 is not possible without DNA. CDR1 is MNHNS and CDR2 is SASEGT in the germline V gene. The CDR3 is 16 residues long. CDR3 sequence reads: CASSPTLAGAYNEQFF.

The CDR3 reads CASTSRGSNTVYEQYF. The chain uses TRBV7-2 and TRBJ2-7; TCRdb names TRBD1, which stays unverified in the absence of DNA. The CDR3 length is 16 residues. Germline V lookup: CDR1 SGHTA, CDR2 FQGNSA.